These 27 T cell receptor beta chains were sequenced from one sample in a study of OX40 agonist ivuxolimab in advanced cancers. Using immunoSEQ multiplex PCR, the repertoire was profiled, and TCRdb retains in-frame clones only, with some absent. The table includes 50,000 to 60,000 clones, 86% detected once. Sequencing was performed on CD4+ or CD8+ T cells sorted from blood, taken in a trial of the OX40 agonist ivuxolimab. Receptor source: an adult with an advanced solid tumor such as melanoma, head and neck, liver or kidney cancer.

The chain is built from TRBV28 and TRBJ1-2; possibly TRBD1 for D (5 bases). Per the germline V gene, CDR1 is MDHEN and CDR2 is SYDVKM. The CDR3 loop spans 17 amino acids. Trimming pared 6 bases from V and 4 bases from J, leaving 24 bases between. The CDR3 DNA sequence: TGTGCCAGCAGCCGAAGGGCTGGACAATATAAAGCCTATGGCTACACCTTC. It yields the protein CASSRRAGQYKAYGYTF.

The V call is TRBV14, the J call TRBJ2-7, with D uncertain. The V gene's germline CDR1 is SGHDN and CDR2 FVKESK. The CDR3 totals 12 residues. The V and J ends lost 1 base and 3 bases respectively, with 4 bases between them. The CDR3 DNA is TGTGCCAGCAGCCAAGGAAACTACGAGCAGTACTTC. Its protein is CASSQGNYEQYF.

This sequence joins TRBV5-1 and TRBJ1-1; 11 bases align to TRBD1. After removal of 4 bases from V and 4 bases from J, the junction contained 0 bases not matched to a gene. CDR1 SGHRS and CDR2 YFSETQ come from the germline V gene. There are 13 residues in the CDR3. The CDR3: CASSGTGGTEAFF. CDR3 coding DNA: TGCGCCAGCAGCGGGACAGGGGGCACTGAAGCTTTCTTT.

This clone has just a few counts. The chain has TRBV2 and TRBJ1-2, with TRBD1 as a possible D gene (5 bases). CDR1 is SNHLY and CDR2 is FYNNEI in the germline V gene. The CDR3 consists of 14 residues. V lost 3 bases and J lost 7, with 15 bases in between. DNA for the CDR3: TGTGCCAGCAGTGAGGCCGGGGGTCGCTCTGGCTACACCTTC. The encoded protein is CASSEAGGRSGYTF.

The chain has TRBV7-2 and TRBJ2-1; TRBD2 agrees at 14 bases. The trim removed 4 bases at V and 7 bases at J, leaving 3 bases unmatched. Germline assignment: CDR1 SGHTA and CDR2 FQGNSA. This CDR3 spans 15 amino acids. For the CDR3, the DNA is TGTGCCAGCAGCTCGGGACTAGCGGGAGCGAATGAGCAGTTCTTC. Its protein is CASSSGLAGANEQFF. Complete variable domain (other parts from reference TRBV7-2 and TRBJ2-1): GAGVSQSPSNKVTEKGKDVELRCDPISGHTALYWYRQSLGQGLEFLIYFQGNSAPDKSGLPSDRFSAERTGGSVSTLTIQRTQQEDSAVYLCASSSGLAGANEQFFGPGTRLTVL.

The chain joins TRBV6-6 to TRBJ2-7, with 10 bases identical to TRBD1. Germline V gives CDR1 MNHNY, CDR2 SVGAGI (reference sequence). The CDR3 runs 14 residues. V was clipped by 2 bases and J by 6 bases; unmatched bases: 4. CDR3 nucleotide sequence: TGTGCCAGCAGTTACGGAAGGGACAGGGGCGAGCAGTACTTC. Translating it yields CASSYGRDRGEQYF.

The rearrangement links TRBV7-8 to TRBJ2-3; D perhaps matches TRBD2 (6 bases). V gave up 4 bases and J gave up 5 bases, with 10 bases separating them. Looked up from germline, CDR1 is SGHVS and CDR2 is FQNEAQ. This CDR3 has 13 residues. The CDR3 loop reads CASSSWREDTQYF. As DNA, the CDR3 is TGTGCCAGCAGCTCTTGGAGGGAAGATACGCAGTATTTT.

This clone was detected only a few times. The chain recombines TRBV21-1 with TRBJ2-4; the table's D call TRBD1 went unverified against the DNA. TRBV21-1 is given as a pseudogene. This CDR3 region has 15 residues. The CDR3 nucleotides are TGTGCCAGCAGAAAAACCGGGACAGAAAAAAACATTCAGTACTTC. This codes for CASRKTGTEKNIQYF.

This chain links TRBV30 with TRBJ2-3, with D uncertain. The CDR3 runs 11 residues. Trimming took off 0 bases at V and 5 bases at J, with 3 bases between the two ends. Germline CDR1 GTSNPN, CDR2 SVGIG (reference sequence). CDR3 amino acids: CAWSVIDTQYF. For the CDR3, the DNA is TGTGCCTGGAGTGTAATAGATACGCAGTATTTT.

This chain uses TRBV13 with TRBJ2-3, with D possibly called TRBD1 or TRBD2 (7 bases each). The CDR3 extends over 18 amino acids. CDR1 and CDR2 from the germline V gene are PRHDT and FYEKMQ (reference sequence). V was shortened by 5 bases and J by 0 bases, with 21 bases between the two germline ends. The CDR3 DNA is TGTGCCAGCAGCATAACTTCCAGGGGGGGACAAAGCACAGATACGCAGTATTTT. This codes for CASSITSRGGQSTDTQYF.

The chain has TRBV14 and TRBJ2-1; D is uncertain. This CDR3 is built from 13 residues. The ends were cut back, 1 base at V and 2 bases at J, with 3 bases in the middle. The germline V gene encodes CDR1 SGHDN and CDR2 FVKESK. The CDR3 region is CASSQATYNEQFF. In nucleotides, the CDR3 is TGTGCCAGCAGCCAAGCGACCTACAATGAGCAGTTCTTC.

This chain connects TRBV18 to TRBJ2-7, with TRBD1 identical over 11 bases. Germline V CDR1 and CDR2: KGHSH, LQKENI. This CDR3 is 15 amino acids long. V trimming: 2 bases; J trimming: 5 bases; junction bases outside the gene matches: 5. CDR3 DNA: TGTGCCAGCTCACCAGGCTCGGGACAGGGGGACGAGCAGTACTTC. Residues: CASSPGSGQGDEQYF.

The chain recombines TRBV13 with TRBJ2-7; no definite D call. Trimming stripped 0 bases from V and 6 bases from J, with 9 bases between. Germline V gene lookup returns CDR1 PRHDT and CDR2 FYEKMQ (reference sequence). The CDR3 covers 13 residues. The CDR3 DNA is TGTGCCAGCAGCTTAGGCCCCGGGTCCGAGCAGTACTTC. It translates to CASSLGPGSEQYF. Looking up the rest from reference TRBV13 and TRBJ2-7 gives the full variable domain: AAGVIQSPRHLIKEKRETATLKCYPIPRHDTVYWYQQGPGQDPQFLISFYEKMQSDKGSIPDRFSAQQFSDYHSELNMSSLELGDSALYFCASSLGPGSEQYFGPGTRLTVT.

The gene calls are TRBV29-1 and TRBJ1-1; possibly TRBD1 for D (5 bases). This CDR3 has 10 residues. The V gene lost 7 bases and the J gene lost 5 bases, with 8 bases spanning the gap. In germline, CDR1 is SQVTM, CDR2 ANQGSEA. DNA for the CDR3: TGCAGCGGGGGGGAGACTGAAGCTTTCTTT. As protein: CSGGETEAFF.

This CDR3 is CASRTRGQGAWPLHF. In nucleotides, the CDR3 is TGTGCCAGCAGGACGAGGGGACAGGGTGCCTGGCCCCTCCACTTT. The chain joins TRBV6-5 to TRBJ1-6; 9 nucleotides agree with TRBD1. Losses at the gene ends were 6 bases for V and 13 bases for J; bases not matched to a gene: 13. The CDR3 is 15 amino acids. The germline CDR1 and CDR2 sequences are MNHEY and SVGAGI.

The J gene is TRBJ1-2, the V gene TRBV6-4; D gene uncertain. Per germline, CDR1 MRHNA and CDR2 SNTAGT. Trimming cost V 2 bases and J 6 bases, with 7 bases left between them. The CDR3 has 12 residues. The DNA of the CDR3 is TGTGCCAGCAGTGACGAATACCATGGCTACACCTTC. Translating it yields CASSDEYHGYTF.

The J gene is TRBJ1-5, the V gene TRBV6-5, with 7 nucleotides matching TRBD1. The CDR3 covers 15 residues. The germline V gene has CDR1 MNHEY and CDR2 SVGAGI. V lost 6 bases to trimming and J lost 4 bases; unmatched junction nucleotides: 9. CDR3 coding DNA: TGTGCCAGCAGAACATCCGGGACAGAGAATCAGCCCCAGCATTTT. Protein product: CASRTSGTENQPQHF.

The chain combines TRBV5-1 with TRBJ2-1; TRBD2 is a possible D gene (6 bases). The ends were cut back, 4 bases at V and 4 bases at J, with 12 bases in the middle. This CDR3 comprises 14 residues. Germline lookup yields CDR1 SGHRS and CDR2 YFSETQ. As DNA, the CDR3 is TGCGCCAGCAGCCCGGGCGGGGTTTACAATGAGCAGTTCTTC. Translation: CASSPGGVYNEQFF.

V gene TRBV6-4 combines with J gene TRBJ2-7; D gene unclear. V dropped 9 bases and J dropped 0 bases, with 9 bases sitting between them. Per the germline V gene, CDR1 is MRHNA and CDR2 is SNTAGT. The CDR3 has 12 residues. CDR3 nucleotide sequence: TGTGCCAGAAGACGGTCCTCCTACGAGCAGTACTTC. It codes for CARRRSSYEQYF.

This clone is a singleton in its sample. The chain uses TRBV10-1 and TRBJ2-4; D possibly corresponds to TRBD1 (5 bases). Trimming pared 0 bases from V and 4 bases from J, leaving 10 bases between. The CDR3 length is 15 residues. CDR1 is WNHNN, CDR2 SYGVQD, per germline (reference sequence). The CDR3 DNA sequence: TGCGCCAGCAGTGAGTCAGGGGTCCGGAAAAACATTCAGTACTTC. Its protein is CASSESGVRKNIQYF.

This chain's CDR3 is CATSPEEGTISGNTIYF. CDR3 sequence (DNA): TGTGCCACCAGCCCTGAGGAAGGGACAATCTCTGGAAACACCATATATTTT. This rearrangement joins TRBV15 to TRBJ1-3; possible D gene TRBD1, 6 bases. This CDR3 comprises 17 residues. Deletions cut 5 bases from V and 0 bases from J, with 17 bases between. Germline CDR1 LNHNV, CDR2 YYDKDF (reference sequence). Using reference TRBV15 and TRBJ1-3 for the parts outside the CDR3, the full variable domain is DAMVIQNPRYQVTQFGKPVTLSCSQTLNHNVMYWYQQKSSQAPKLLFHYYDKDFNNEADTPDNFQSRRPNTSFCFLDIRSPGLGDTAMYLCATSPEEGTISGNTIYFGEGSWLTVV.

The CDR3 nucleotides read TGTGCCATCAGTGATTCTAGCGGGAGGCAGTTCTTC. Encoded protein: CAISDSSGRQFF. The chain joins TRBV10-3 to TRBJ2-1; TRBD2 matches 10 bases. Germline CDR1 ENHRY, CDR2 SYGVKD. The J segment lost 12 bases and the V segment lost 3 bases, leaving 2 bases of the junction unmatched. This CDR3 has 12 amino acids.

V gene TRBV7-2 combines with J gene TRBJ2-7; D is unresolved. CDR3 length: 14 residues. The V gene's germline CDR1 is SGHTA and CDR2 FQGNSA. V shed 3 bases and J shed 1 base, with 10 bases lying between them. CDR3: CASSLGSLSYEQYF. CDR3 coding DNA: TGTGCCAGCAGCTTGGGCAGCCTATCCTACGAGCAGTACTTC.

This chain uses TRBV2 with TRBJ2-1; 14 nucleotides match TRBD2. Germline loops: CDR1 SNHLY, CDR2 FYNNEI. The CDR3 is made up of 15 amino acids. With V trimmed by 3 bases and J by 15 bases, 10 bases remained unmatched. The CDR3: CASSDFGLAGGWTFF. In DNA form, the CDR3 reads TGTGCCAGCAGTGATTTCGGACTAGCGGGAGGATGGACGTTCTTC.

CDR3 region: CASSSHRGTEAFF. CDR3 DNA sequence: TGTGCCAGCAGCTCTCACAGGGGGACTGAAGCTTTCTTT. J is TRBJ1-1 and V is TRBV2, with 8 positions matching TRBD1. The CDR3 has 13 residues. Germline values: CDR1 SNHLY, CDR2 FYNNEI. Trimming removed 6 bases from V and 5 bases from J; junction bases left unmatched: 5.

This clone was detected only a few times. One end of the junction fails to match germline, which may point to a read error. Other DNA sequences in this specimen translate into the identical CDR3. This sequence joins TRBV7-7 and TRBJ1-1; the D gene is possibly TRBD1 (5 bases). The germline V gene encodes CDR1 SSHAT and CDR2 FNYEAQ (reference sequence). The CDR3 is 13 residues long. As DNA, the CDR3 is TGTGCTAGCAGCTTAGGACAGAACACTGAAGCTTTCTTT. It specifies CASSLGQNTEAFF.

The gene calls are TRBV6-1 and TRBJ1-2, with 8 bases lining up with TRBD1. CDR1 and CDR2 (germline): MNHNS, SASEGT. The length of the CDR3 is 14 residues. V shed 2 bases and J 6 bases; nucleotides not matched to a gene: 5. CDR3 nucleotides: TGTGCCAGCAGTGAACTCGGGACAGGAGATGGCTACACCTTC. Its translation is CASSELGTGDGYTF.